Detailed here is one T cell receptor beta chain. This clonotype was observed a handful of times. Which antigen it targets is not known. One base away there is no much larger clone; base qualities are not given. The trim is 0 bases for V and 3 bases for J, with a gap of 10 bases between the germline ends. The CDR3 runs 15 residues from the cysteine to the phenylalanine. Only the CDR3 DNA stays, 45 bases, in frame from base 1. Based on the germline V gene, the CDR1 and CDR2 sequences are SGHRS and YFSETQ. These data are taken from a study of CD8 T cells in ankylosing spondylitis (dated by TCRdb to 2017 to 2019). Regarding the study in general: The study profiled T cell receptor beta repertoires in healthy donors and ankylosing spondylitis patients to find disease-linked TCR variants. The full study cohort comprised around 25 ankylosing spondylitis patients and some 110 healthy donors. Peripheral blood samples were taken, and synovial fluid was additionally collected from ankylosing spondylitis patients. Beyond this particular receptor, the publication reports: Some of the motif variants had been reported before in the synovial fluid and blood of reactive arthritis patients, a finding that suggests common disease-initiation mechanisms. The disease-linked clones showed a CD8+ phenotype and occurred at relatively low frequencies in peripheral blood. A TCR beta motif made up of several highly homologous amino acid variants appeared to be characteristic of blood from ankylosing spondylitis patients. The disease-linked clones were reported to be significantly enriched in matched synovial fluid samples from ankylosing spondylitis patients.

The instrument was an Illumina HiSeq 2500. TCR beta libraries were prepared by quantitative 5'-RACE with molecular barcodes. Turning to the authors' computational methods: A new computational method, built on a probabilistic model of VDJ rearrangement, was used to identify disease-linked TCR variants. TCRdb reprocessing: public reads trimmed at Q25 with fastp, clones called with MiXCR, in-frame beta chains kept. Merged by CDR3 protein, the rows form single entries marked with the most common genes and DNA. TCRdb assigned the V and J calls; the authors' analysis was not used. The sample table lists a few hundred thousand distinct CDR3 sequences, approximately 20% of them with a count of one. Jointly, the top ten make up around 7.8% of the sample.

Sequencing input: blood, either unsorted or a sorted T cell fraction (not recorded which). The V and J segments used are TRBV5-1 and TRBJ2-1, with TRBD1 perhaps the D gene, on 6 matching bases. The clonotype originates from a male donor with ankylosing spondylitis or in good health (not recorded which). This receptor carries the CDR3 CASSLDGGRYNEQFF. The DNA is as follows: TGCGCCAGCAGCTTGGATGGGGGCCGCTACAATGAGCAGTTCTTC.